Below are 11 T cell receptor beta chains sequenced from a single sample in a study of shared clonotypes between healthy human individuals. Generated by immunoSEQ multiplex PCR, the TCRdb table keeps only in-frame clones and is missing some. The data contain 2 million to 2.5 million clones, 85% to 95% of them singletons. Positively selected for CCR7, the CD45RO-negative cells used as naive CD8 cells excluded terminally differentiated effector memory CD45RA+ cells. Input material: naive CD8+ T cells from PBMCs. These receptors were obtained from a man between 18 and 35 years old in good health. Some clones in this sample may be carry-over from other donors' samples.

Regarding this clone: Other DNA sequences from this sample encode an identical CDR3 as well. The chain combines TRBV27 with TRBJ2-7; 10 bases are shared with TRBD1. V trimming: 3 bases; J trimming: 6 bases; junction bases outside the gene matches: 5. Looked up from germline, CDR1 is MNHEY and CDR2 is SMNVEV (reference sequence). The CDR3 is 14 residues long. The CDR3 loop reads CASSLRDRGSEQYF. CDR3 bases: TGTGCCAGCAGTTTGCGGGACAGGGGTTCCGAGCAGTACTTC.

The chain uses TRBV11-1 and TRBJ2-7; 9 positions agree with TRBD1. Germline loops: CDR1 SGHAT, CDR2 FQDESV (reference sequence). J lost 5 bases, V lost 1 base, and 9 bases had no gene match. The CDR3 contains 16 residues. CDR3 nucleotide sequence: TGTGCCAGCAGCTTAGAGCGAGGGACAGGGTTCCACGAGCAGTACTTC. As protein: CASSLERGTGFHEQYF.

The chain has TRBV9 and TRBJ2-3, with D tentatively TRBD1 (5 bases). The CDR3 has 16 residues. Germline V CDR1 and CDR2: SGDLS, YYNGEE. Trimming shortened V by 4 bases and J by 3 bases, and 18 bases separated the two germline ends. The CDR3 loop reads CASSPYAGIGTDTQYF. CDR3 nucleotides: TGTGCCAGCAGCCCCTACGCAGGGATAGGGACAGATACGCAGTATTTT.

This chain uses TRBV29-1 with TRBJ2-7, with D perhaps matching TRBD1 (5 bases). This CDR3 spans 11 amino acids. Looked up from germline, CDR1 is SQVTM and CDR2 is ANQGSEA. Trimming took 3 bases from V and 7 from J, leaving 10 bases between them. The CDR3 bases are TGCAGCGTTGACACAGGCGGTGAGCAGTACTTC. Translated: CSVDTGGEQYF.

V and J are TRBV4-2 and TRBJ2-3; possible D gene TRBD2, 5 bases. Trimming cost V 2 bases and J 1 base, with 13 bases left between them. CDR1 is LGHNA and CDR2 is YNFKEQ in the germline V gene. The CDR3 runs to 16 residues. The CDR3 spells CASSQKLRVGTDTQYF. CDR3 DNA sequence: TGTGCCAGCAGCCAAAAATTGAGGGTGGGCACAGATACGCAGTATTTT.

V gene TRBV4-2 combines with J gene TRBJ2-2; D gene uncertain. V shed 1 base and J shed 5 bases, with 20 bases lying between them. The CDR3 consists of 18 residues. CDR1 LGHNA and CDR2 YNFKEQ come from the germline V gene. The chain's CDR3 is CASSQARIGSPSTGELFF. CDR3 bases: TGTGCCAGCAGCCAAGCAAGAATAGGCTCCCCGTCGACCGGGGAGCTGTTTTTT.

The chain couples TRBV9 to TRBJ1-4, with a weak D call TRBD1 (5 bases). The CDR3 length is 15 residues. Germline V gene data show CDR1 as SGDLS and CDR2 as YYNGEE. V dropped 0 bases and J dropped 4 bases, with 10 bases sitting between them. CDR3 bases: TGTGCCAGCAGCGTAGGGGGCAGTCTTAATGAAAAACTGTTTTTT. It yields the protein CASSVGGSLNEKLFF.

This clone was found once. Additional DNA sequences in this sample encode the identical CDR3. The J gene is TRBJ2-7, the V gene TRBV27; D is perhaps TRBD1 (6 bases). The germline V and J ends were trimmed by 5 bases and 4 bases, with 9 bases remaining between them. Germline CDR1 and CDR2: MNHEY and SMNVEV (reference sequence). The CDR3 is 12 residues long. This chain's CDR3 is CASSVRGYEQYF. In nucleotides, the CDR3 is TGTGCCAGCAGTGTCAGGGGTTACGAGCAGTACTTC.

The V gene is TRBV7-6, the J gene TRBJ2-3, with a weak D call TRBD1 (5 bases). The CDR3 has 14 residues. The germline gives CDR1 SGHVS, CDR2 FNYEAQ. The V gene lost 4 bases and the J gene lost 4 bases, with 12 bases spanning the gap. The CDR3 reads CASSWQGGADTQYF. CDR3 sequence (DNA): TGTGCCAGCAGCTGGCAGGGCGGCGCAGATACGCAGTATTTT.

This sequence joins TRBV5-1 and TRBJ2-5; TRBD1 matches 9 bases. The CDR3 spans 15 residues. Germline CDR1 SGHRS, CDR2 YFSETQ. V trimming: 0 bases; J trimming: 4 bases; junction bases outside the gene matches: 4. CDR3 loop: CASSLVGQGGETQYF. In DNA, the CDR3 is TGCGCCAGCAGCTTGGTGGGACAGGGTGGAGAGACCCAGTACTTC.

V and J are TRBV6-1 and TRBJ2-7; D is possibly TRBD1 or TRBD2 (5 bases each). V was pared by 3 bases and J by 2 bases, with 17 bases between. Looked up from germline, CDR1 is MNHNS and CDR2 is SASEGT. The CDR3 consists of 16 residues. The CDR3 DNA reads TGTGCCAGCAGTGACCGGACGGGACCGAGGCCCTACGAGCAGTACTTC. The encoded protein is CASSDRTGPRPYEQYF.